Included here is one T cell receptor (beta chain) sequence, with context. Its antigen is still unknown. TCRdb's copy holds only in-frame clones and misses some; the assay was immunoSEQ multiplex PCR. This sample carries roughly 76,000 clones, roughly 90% of them seen once, and the ten largest clones take roughly 2.7%. This specimen comes from a study of T cell responses to AZD1222 COVID-19 vaccine. Study-level points and caveats: Only a handful of AZD1222 recipients tested seropositive at baseline. Two AZD1222 administrations were followed by greater Spike-specific TCR breadth and depth. The CD4 TCRs associated with vaccination extended across spike and predominated at 160-218 and 743-854. A mostly white British donor set with more females was recruited, and clonal diversity was possibly underestimated.

This CDR3 comprises 15 residues. CDR1 and CDR2 from the germline V gene are MNHEY and SMNVEV (reference sequence). After removal of 0 bases from V and 3 bases from J, the junction contained 4 bases not matched to a gene. The chain couples TRBV27 to TRBJ1-2, with 7 bases that match TRBD1. The receptor was derived from an adult in good health. The sample in question was peripheral blood, obtained on day 0 of AZD1222 vaccination. The CDR3 sequence is CASSLSRQGHYGYTF. CDR3 DNA: TGTGCCAGCAGTTTATCGAGACAGGGCCACTATGGCTACACCTTC.